The next 19 T cell receptor beta chains were all read from a single sample in a study of blood T cells in healthy people across ages. PCR was performed a second time for about 7 to 12 cycles using a sample-barcoded 5' primer and a J-beta primer mix. TCRdb processed the 5' RACE reads anew with MiXCR; each CDR3 protein has one entry. Seen here are hundreds of thousands of distinct CDR3 sequences, over 40% observed once, and the top ten hold around an eighth. Sequenced: blood. The origin of the receptors is a woman older than 75 in good health.

This sequence joins TRBV21-1 and TRBJ2-6; the listed D gene, TRBD1, was not tested against the DNA. TRBV21-1 is given as a pseudogene. The CDR3 runs to 16 residues. This chain's CDR3 is CASSNGKGTGANVLTF. The CDR3 coding sequence is TGTGCCAGCAGCAATGGGAAGGGGACTGGGGCCAACGTCCTGACTTTC.

This clonotype was seen at least ten times. CDR3 region: CASRTGQGYFGDTQYF. For the CDR3, the DNA is TGTGCCAGCAGAACGGGACAGGGGTATTTTGGAGATACGCAGTATTTT. The chain combines TRBV12-3 or TRBV12-4 with TRBJ2-3, with 10 nucleotides matching TRBD1. The V and J ends lost 6 bases and 5 bases, in that order; junction bases with no gene match: 11. The CDR3 sequence is 16 residues long.

Notes on this clonotype: This may be a read error: a much more frequent sequence differs by one nucleotide. The CDR3 bases are TGTGCCAGCAGCTTTACTAGCGGGAGGGTCATCCTTTACAATGAGCAGTTCTTC. It is translated as CASSFTSGRVILYNEQFF. The rearrangement joins TRBV7-9 to TRBJ2-1, with 13 bases fitting TRBD2. Germline trimming cut 3 bases from V and 4 bases from J; bases unmatched to any gene: 9. In germline, CDR1 is SEHNR, CDR2 FQNEAQ (reference sequence). The CDR3 sequence is 18 residues long. Based on the CDR3 plus reference TRBV7-9 and TRBJ2-1, the full variable domain is DTGVSQNPRHKITKRGQNVTFRCDPISEHNRLYWYRQTLGQGPEFLTYFQNEAQLEKSRLLSDRFSAERPKGSFSTLEIQRTEQGDSAMYLCASSFTSGRVILYNEQFFGPGTRLTVL.

The chain couples TRBV20-1 to TRBJ2-1; tentatively, D is TRBD1 or TRBD2 (5 bases each). The CDR3 contains 14 residues. V shed 0 bases and J shed 8 bases, with 14 bases lying between them. Germline V CDR1 and CDR2: DFQATT, SNEGSKA (reference sequence). The CDR3 loop reads CSARDGSRGDEQFF. The CDR3 DNA reads as TGCAGTGCTAGAGATGGCTCCAGAGGGGATGAGCAGTTCTTC.

The chain has TRBV2 and TRBJ2-3; D possibly corresponds to TRBD2 (5 bases). The CDR3 runs to 14 residues. The V end lost 7 bases, the J end lost 9 bases, and 20 bases lay between the germline ends. Germline V gene lookup returns CDR1 SNHLY and CDR2 FYNNEI. The CDR3 is CASTQRADRGTQYF. In DNA, the CDR3 is TGTGCCAGCACTCAAAGGGCTGACCGAGGGACGCAGTATTTT.

The gene calls are TRBV29-1 and TRBJ2-7; TRBD2 might be the D (5 bases). The V end was cut by 6 bases, the J end by 3 bases, with 9 bases between. CDR3 length: 11 amino acids. The germline CDR1 and CDR2 sequences are SQVTM and ANQGSEA. CDR3 in amino acids: CSVASSYEQYF. The CDR3 coding sequence is TGCAGCGTGGCTAGCAGCTACGAGCAGTACTTC.

This clonotype appeared many times. The chain couples TRBV6-5 to TRBJ1-2, with D perhaps TRBD1 (5 bases). V was shortened by 6 bases and J by 2 bases, with 16 bases between the two germline ends. Germline lookup yields CDR1 MNHEY and CDR2 SVGAGI. The CDR3 consists of 15 residues. In DNA, the CDR3 is TGTGCCAGCAGCCCCGCAGGGACCTCGAACTATGGCTACACCTTC. As protein: CASSPAGTSNYGYTF.

This clonotype was counted ten times or more. This rearrangement joins TRBV28 to TRBJ1-2; no firm D call. CDR3 length: 12 residues. Germline lookup yields CDR1 MDHEN and CDR2 SYDVKM. V was clipped by 5 bases and J by 4 bases, with 8 bases between them. The CDR3 reads CASSTTVYGYTF. The CDR3 DNA is TGTGCCAGCAGTACTACAGTCTATGGCTACACCTTC.

V is TRBV27 and J is TRBJ1-5; D is undetermined. This CDR3 comprises 12 residues. CDR1 is MNHEY and CDR2 is SMNVEV in the germline V gene (reference sequence). Between the trimmed V and J ends, which lost 0 bases and 7 bases, there was a span of 4 bases. The DNA of the CDR3 is TGTGCCAGCAGTTTATCGGTGCAGCCCCAGCATTTT. Protein: CASSLSVQPQHF.

This clonotype was found a few times. The genes are TRBV30 and TRBJ1-1; maybe TRBD1 (5 bases). Trimming removed 5 bases from V and 3 bases from J, with 16 bases in between. Germline V gives CDR1 GTSNPN, CDR2 SVGIG (reference sequence). The CDR3 extends over 14 amino acids. The CDR3 DNA reads TGTGCCTGGCTCTCCGGCGTGGGGGACACTGAAGCTTTCTTT. As protein: CAWLSGVGDTEAFF.

With regard to this clonotype: One end of the junction does not line up with germline, which may come from a read error. CDR3 region: CAGSYSLGPQETQFF. The CDR3 bases are TGTGCCGGCAGCTATTCACTAGGCCCCCAAGAGACCCAGTTCTTC. V and J are TRBV7-2 and TRBJ2-5, with D possibly matching TRBD2 (5 bases). The end of the DNA fits TRBJ2-1 better, so the J call may be wrong. CDR3 length equals 15 residues. The germline gives CDR1 SGHTA, CDR2 FQGNSA.

This sequence joins TRBV12-3 or TRBV12-4 and TRBJ2-7; D gene ambiguous. Trimming removed 5 bases from V and 6 bases from J, with 8 bases in between. The CDR3 spans 11 residues. The CDR3 here is CASSQYSEQYF. The DNA of the CDR3 is TGTGCCAGCAGTCAGTACTCCGAGCAGTACTTC.

The chain joins TRBV12-3 or TRBV12-4 to TRBJ2-2, with TRBD2 as a possible D gene (5 bases). Deletions cut 3 bases from V and 2 bases from J, with 10 bases between. The CDR3 totals 15 residues. CDR3 coding DNA: TGTGCCAGCAGTTTCCGACGGGGTAACACCGGGGAGCTGTTTTTT. Its translation is CASSFRRGNTGELFF.

This clonotype showed up just once. V and J are TRBV25-1 and TRBJ1-4; D possibly corresponds to TRBD1 (5 bases). The V and J ends lost 3 bases and 0 bases respectively, with 11 bases between them. From germline, CDR1 is MGHDK and CDR2 SYGVNS. This CDR3 contains 16 residues. The CDR3, as DNA: TGTGCCAGCAGTGAGGACACGGTTGCAACTAATGAAAAACTGTTTTTT. Its protein product is CASSEDTVATNEKLFF. The variable domain in full, completed from reference TRBV25-1 and TRBJ1-4, reads EADIYQTPRYLVIGTGKKITLECSQTMGHDKMYWYQQDPGMELHLIHYSYGVNSTEKGDLSSESTVSRIRTEHFPLTLESARPSHTSQYLCASSEDTVATNEKLFFGSGTQLSVL.

About this clonotype: This may come from a read error, since a much larger clone is one base off. The J gene is TRBJ2-1, the V gene TRBV12-3 or TRBV12-4; TRBD2 is a possible D gene (5 bases). The CDR3 extends over 11 amino acids. The CDR3 DNA is TGTACCAGCAGTTTAGCGTTCGAGCAGTTCTTC. This translates into CTSSLAFEQFF.

The rearrangement uses TRBV29-1 and TRBJ1-2; D possibly corresponds to TRBD1 (6 bases). The CDR3 runs 13 residues. Germline V gives CDR1 SQVTM, CDR2 ANQGSEA. Trimming cost V 4 bases and J 4 bases, with 13 bases left between them. CDR3 sequence reads: CSVAADRSYGYTF. In DNA, the CDR3 is TGCAGCGTTGCCGCCGACAGGTCCTATGGCTACACCTTC.

This clonotype has at least ten counts. This chain connects TRBV5-1 to TRBJ1-2, with 8 positions matching TRBD1. Looked up from germline, CDR1 is SGHRS and CDR2 is YFSETQ. The CDR3 has 14 residues. The V segment lost 3 bases and the J segment 3 bases; nucleotides outside the gene matches: 4. The CDR3 DNA is TGCGCCAGCAGCTCGGGACAGGAACACTATGGCTACACCTTC. It yields the protein CASSSGQEHYGYTF.

The chain has TRBV2 and TRBJ1-1; no clear D gene. This CDR3 has 13 amino acids. Germline loops: CDR1 SNHLY, CDR2 FYNNEI. The germline V and J ends were trimmed by 2 bases and 8 bases, with 12 bases remaining between them. The CDR3 DNA reads as TGTGCCAGCAGTGAACTCTGGGCCGGGGAAGCTTTCTTT. Its translation is CASSELWAGEAFF.

As regards this clonotype: It may be a read error: a sequence one base away is much more abundant. V gene TRBV3-1 combines with J gene TRBJ2-5; D is undetermined. The germline CDR1 and CDR2 sequences are LGHDT and YNNKEL (reference sequence). V was clipped by 1 base and J by 11 bases, with 14 bases between them. The CDR3 has 13 residues. CDR3 nucleotide sequence: TGTGCCAGCAGCCAAGCTCCCCTCAGGAAGCAGTACTTC. Translating gives CASSQAPLRKQYF.